This is a list of T cell receptor beta chains from one sample in a study of blood T cell repertoires in COVID-19. Sequencing used immunoSEQ multiplex PCR; TCRdb keeps in-frame clones, though not all of them. The sample holds roughly 110,000 clones, about 85% seen once. The sample consisted of peripheral blood. These receptors came from a man between 40 and 49 years old with acute or convalescent COVID-19. Each CDR3 is given with its conserved first and last residue.

CDR3 protein: CASSFSPGQGYEQYF; V gene: TRBV27
CDR3 protein: CASTSTRTVDTQYF; V gene: TRBV21-1
CDR3 protein: CASMRTASNQPQHF; V gene: TRBV6-5
CDR3 protein: CASSQGRDQPQHF; V gene: TRBV7-3
CDR3 protein: CASSYSTGGGSHQPQHF; V gene: TRBV6-2/TRBV6-3
CDR3 protein: CASGSREGPNTEAFF; V gene: TRBV12-5
CDR3 protein: CASSAGRDYEQYF; V gene: TRBV7-2
CDR3 protein: CASSSQLQGGGELFF; V gene: TRBV5-4
CDR3 protein: CASSRRDTNTGELFF; V gene: TRBV6-6
CDR3 protein: CASSDTDRGVYGYTF; V gene: TRBV6-4
CDR3 protein: CASRTSGRPHTQYF; V gene: TRBV2
CDR3 protein: CASSHSYGYTF; V gene: TRBV6-2/TRBV6-3
CDR3 protein: CASSTYNEKLFF; V gene: TRBV28
CDR3 protein: CASSSDRLIETQYF; V gene: TRBV7-8
CDR3 protein: CAWSPGQGGQPQHF; V gene: TRBV30
CDR3 protein: CASSQPGTGRNEQFF; V gene: TRBV3-1/TRBV3-2
CDR3 protein: CASSPPWGGRDTQYF; V gene: TRBV18
CDR3 protein: CASSHFPSDNEQFF; V gene: TRBV3-1/TRBV3-2
CDR3 protein: CASSEEGGLGIRLFF; V gene: TRBV2
CDR3 protein: CASSLPGGPTDTQYF; V gene: TRBV13
CDR3 protein: CASSLGDSLSYNEQFF; V gene: TRBV7-9
CDR3 protein: CASKGTGRTNEQFF; V gene: TRBV19
CDR3 protein: CASSESGQGAYGYTF; V gene: TRBV9
CDR3 protein: CASSLIGQGVYGYTF; V gene: TRBV5-5
CDR3 protein: CASSEEAGVSYEQYF; V gene: TRBV2
CDR3 protein: CASSYSGAPDTQYF; V gene: TRBV6-5
CDR3 protein: CASSSGFYEQYF; V gene: TRBV28
CDR3 protein: CASSKDGGQETQYF; V gene: TRBV18
CDR3 protein: CASSSSAGPHEQFF; V gene: TRBV5-1
CDR3 protein: CASSPEGGMNTEAFF; V gene: TRBV18
CDR3 protein: CASTTGVHQPQHF; V gene: TRBV28
CDR3 protein: CASSLNQGETQYF; V gene: TRBV7-9
CDR3 protein: CASRKDTYNEQFF; V gene: TRBV7-9
CDR3 protein: CASSFQQGDEKLFF; V gene: TRBV7-9
CDR3 protein: CASNPDRWHTDTQYF; V gene: TRBV4-1
CDR3 protein: CASSSQGAVTGELFF; V gene: TRBV7-9